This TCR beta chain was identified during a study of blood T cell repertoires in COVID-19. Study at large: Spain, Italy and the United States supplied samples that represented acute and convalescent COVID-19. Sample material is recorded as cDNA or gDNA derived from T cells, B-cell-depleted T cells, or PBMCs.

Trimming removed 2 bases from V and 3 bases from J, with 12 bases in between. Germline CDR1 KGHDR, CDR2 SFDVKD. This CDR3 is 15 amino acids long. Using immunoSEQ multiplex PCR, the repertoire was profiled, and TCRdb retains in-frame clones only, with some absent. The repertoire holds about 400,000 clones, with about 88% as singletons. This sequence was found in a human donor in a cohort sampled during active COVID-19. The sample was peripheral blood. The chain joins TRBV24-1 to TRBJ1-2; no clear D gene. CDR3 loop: CATSDSRRGYYGYTF. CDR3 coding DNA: TGTGCCACCAGTGATTCCAGACGAGGGTACTATGGCTACACCTTC.